One sample yielded the 8 T cell receptor beta chains listed below, sequenced in a study of type 1 regulatory T cells. No antigen has been assigned to these receptors. TCRdb ran MiXCR on the reads and lists one entry per CDR3 protein. The sample yields roughly 65,000 distinct CDR3 sequences, roughly half seen once. Sequencing input: cultured non-Tr1 T cells, either the whole culture or a sorted T cell fraction (not recorded which). These receptor sequences come from a human donor in good health.

The V call is TRBV20-1, the J call TRBJ2-7, with TRBD2 identical over 15 bases. There are 15 residues in the CDR3. Germline loops: CDR1 DFQATT, CDR2 SNEGSKA (reference sequence). V shed 2 bases, J shed 11 bases, and the junction held 10 bases outside the gene matches. CDR3 sequence reads: CSARKTGTSGGYEYF. In nucleotides, the CDR3 is TGCAGTGCTAGAAAAACCGGGACTAGCGGGGGGTATGAGTACTTC.

The chain employs TRBV4-1 and TRBJ2-3; 10 bases align to TRBD2. Per germline, CDR1 MGHRA and CDR2 YSYEKL. CDR3 length: 17 amino acids. V shed 2 bases and J 8 bases; nucleotides not matched to a gene: 13. The CDR3 loop is CASSQPGRRAGGLTQYF. CDR3 bases: TGCGCCAGCAGCCAACCCGGAAGACGAGCGGGGGGGCTTACGCAGTATTTT.

This clonotype has at least ten counts. The chain recombines TRBV27 with TRBJ2-2; D is ambiguous. Germline V CDR1 and CDR2: MNHEY, SMNVEV (reference sequence). The CDR3 runs to 14 residues. V lost 6 bases to trimming and J lost 3 bases, with 11 bases between them. The CDR3: CASRRLGDTGELFF. The DNA of the CDR3 is TGTGCCAGCAGGCGGCTTGGAGACACCGGGGAGCTGTTTTTT.

The chain links TRBV10-3 to TRBJ2-7, with D perhaps TRBD1 (6 bases). The CDR3 has 14 amino acids. Trimming took 11 bases from V and 1 from J, leaving 18 bases between them. From germline, CDR1 is ENHRY and CDR2 SYGVKD. CDR3 coding DNA: TGTGCCTCCACCCAAACAGGGCTATCCTACGAGCAGTACTTC. Translating gives CASTQTGLSYEQYF.

Notes on this clonotype: A read error may produce the germline difference seen at one junction end. The chain combines TRBV7-2 with TRBJ2-3; D is perhaps TRBD2 (5 bases). Germline CDR1 is SGHTA and CDR2 is FQGNSA. This CDR3 is 15 amino acids long. CDR3 region: CASSLLLGGTDMQYF. In DNA form, the CDR3 reads TGTGCCAGCAGCTTATTACTAGGAGGCACAGATATGCAGTATTTT.

This clonotype appeared a few times. The junction shows a germline mismatch at one end, possibly a read error. This chain uses TRBV4-3 with TRBJ2-5; 9 nucleotides agree with TRBD2. The CDR3 consists of 15 residues. Germline CDR1 reads LGHNA; CDR2 reads YSLEER. The CDR3 region is CASSQDSGGQETQYF. The CDR3 bases are TGCGCCAGCAGCCAAGATAGCGGGGGCCAAGAGACCCAGTATTTC.

The V gene is TRBV7-3, the J gene TRBJ2-3; 7 positions agree with TRBD2. V gave up 4 bases and J gave up 1 base; unmatched junction bases: 5. The length of the CDR3 is 15 residues. Germline-derived CDR1 and CDR2 are SGHTA and FQGTGA. CDR3 protein: CASSSRGRGTDTQYF. In DNA form, the CDR3 reads TGTGCCAGCAGCTCTAGAGGGAGGGGCACAGATACGCAGTATTTT.

The chain employs TRBV19 and TRBJ2-7; D may be TRBD1 or TRBD2 (5 bases each). CDR1 and CDR2 (germline): LNHDA, SQIVND (reference sequence). CDR3 length: 14 residues. The V end was cut by 4 bases, the J end by 2 bases, with 12 bases between. The CDR3 sequence: CASSTRDRAYEQYF. CDR3 nucleotide sequence: TGTGCCAGTAGTACCCGGGACCGAGCCTACGAGCAGTACTTC. The full variable domain, rest sourced from reference TRBV19 and TRBJ2-7, is DGGITQSPKYLFRKEGQNVTLSCEQNLNHDAMYWYRQDPGQGLRLIYYSQIVNDFQKGDIAEGYSVSREKKESFPLTVTSAQKNPTAFYLCASSTRDRAYEQYFGPGTRLTVT.